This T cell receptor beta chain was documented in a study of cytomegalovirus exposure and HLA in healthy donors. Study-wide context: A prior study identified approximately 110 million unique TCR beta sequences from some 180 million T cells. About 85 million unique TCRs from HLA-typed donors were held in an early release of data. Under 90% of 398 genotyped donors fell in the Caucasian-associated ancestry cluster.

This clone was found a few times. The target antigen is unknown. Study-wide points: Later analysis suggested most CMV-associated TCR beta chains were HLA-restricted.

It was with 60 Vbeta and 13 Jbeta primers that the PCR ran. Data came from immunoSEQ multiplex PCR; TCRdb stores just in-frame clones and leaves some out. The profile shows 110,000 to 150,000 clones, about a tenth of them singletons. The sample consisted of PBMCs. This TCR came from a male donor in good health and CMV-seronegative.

CDR3 residues: CASTGGGTYGYTF. CDR3 nucleotide sequence: TGTGCCAGCACCGGGGGGGGGACCTATGGCTACACCTTC. The chain uses TRBV28 and TRBJ1-2, with D possibly being TRBD1 (5 bases). Germline CDR1 MDHEN, CDR2 SYDVKM. V was pared by 7 bases and J by 4 bases, with 13 bases between. The CDR3 runs to 13 residues.